The subject of this entry is one TCR beta chain. Its antigen is still unknown. The data belong to a study of T cells after yellow fever vaccination. Findings and caveats of the study: Among primary-vaccination clones, most reappeared after the booster, at about 95% for CD4 and more than 75% for CD8.

TCRdb re-analysed the 5' RACE reads in MiXCR, keeping a single row per CDR3 protein. The sample records 350,000 or so distinct CDR3 sequences, roughly 8% being singletons. V shed 6 bases and J shed 5 bases, with 19 bases lying between them. The CDR3 contains 15 residues. Germline V gene lookup returns CDR1 KGHSH and CDR2 LQKENI. This material consisted of PBMCs, taken 45 days after the first yellow fever vaccination. The sequence was collected from a man younger than 30 who received the YFV17D yellow fever vaccine. This rearrangement joins TRBV18 to TRBJ2-5, with TRBD1 as a possible D gene (6 bases). The CDR3 protein is CASSPGTTRGETQYF. The CDR3 nucleotides read TGTGCCAGCTCCCCTGGGACAACCCGAGGGGAGACCCAGTACTTC.